This T cell receptor beta chain was identified in a study of T cell repertoires in cytomegalovirus infection. Study as a whole: Selected CMV epitopes included recently identified HLA-C-restricted ones as well as well-studied HLA-B-restricted ones. From public TCR beta signatures came an indication of both CMV infection and matching HLA type. Regarding the study as a whole: HLA-C-restricted CMV-specific TCR beta clonotypes were dominant in the ex vivo response. CMV carriers having the relevant HLA were flagged by cumulative public TCR beta family frequency.

A word on this clonotype: Its matching antigen is unknown.

The CDR3 is 13 amino acids. Germline values: CDR1 LGHNT, CDR2 FRNRAP. The V gene lost 5 bases and the J gene lost 3 bases, with 10 bases spanning the gap. TCRdb itself ran the reads through MiXCR, one entry per CDR3 protein. The table lists some 940,000 distinct CDR3 sequences, about a third of them singletons. The receptor was derived from a human donor in good health (CMV status not recorded). Some clones in this sample may be carry-over from other donors' samples. The genes are TRBV12-5 and TRBJ1-1, with TRBD1 as a possible D gene (6 bases). The sample was cultured CD8+ T cells from PBMCs, taken from culture after CMV antigen stimulation. The CDR3 reads CASGTGPHTEAFF. The DNA of the CDR3 is TGTGCTAGTGGTACAGGGCCCCACACTGAAGCTTTCTTT.